A selection of T cell receptor beta chains follows, all from one sample in a study of metastatic and nonmetastatic thyroid tumors. TCRdb reprocessed the PCR reads via MiXCR. Found here are about 16,000 clones, 15% to 17% of them singletons; the top ten hold 15% to 20%. The sequenced material came from blood. Receptors originate from a female donor with papillary thyroid cancer or a benign thyroid nodule (not recorded which). Some clones in this sample may be carry-over from other donors' samples. Each CDR3 is given with its conserved first and last residue. D genes are given only for firm matches. Not all rows give a size; the values are once, few, many and, for expanded clones, a class.

size	D	V	J	DNA	CDR3
few	-	TRBV6-1	TRBJ1-1	TGTTCCACAGGTAGGGGTAACGCTTTCTTT	CSTGRGNAFF
-	-	TRBV30	TRBJ2-2	TGTGCCTGGAGTCAGGGCACGAACACCGGGGAGCTGTTTTTT	CAWSQGTNTGELFF
many	TRBD2	TRBV18	TRBJ2-3	TGTGCCAGCTCACTTCTAGGGACTAGCGGGGGAGATACGCAGTATTTT	CASSLLGTSGGDTQYF
many	TRBD1	TRBV19	TRBJ2-6	TGTGCCAGTAGCCAAGGGACAGGGAGGGCCGGGGCCAACGTCCTGACTTTC	CASSQGTGRAGANVLTF
-	-	TRBV4-2	TRBJ1-3	TGTGCCAGCAGCCGGATTAGAGAGGGAGGCTCTGGAAACACCATATATTTT	CASSRIREGGSGNTIYF
medium-sized	TRBD2	TRBV12-5	TRBJ2-7	TGTGCTAGTGGTTTGGGCAGCGGGGGCTACGAGCAGTACTTC	CASGLGSGGYEQYF
medium-sized	-	TRBV27	TRBJ1-2	TGTGCCAGCAGTTTAGCCCCCGGGGGGGCTTATGGCTACACCTTC	CASSLAPGGAYGYTF
medium-sized	-	TRBV27	TRBJ1-6	TGTGCCAGCAGGCCCTTAATCAATAATTCACCCCTCCACTTT	CASRPLINNSPLHF
many	-	TRBV6-1	TRBJ1-4	TGTGCCAGCAGTGAAACGGACCTTTCAGCTAATGAAAAACTGTTTTTT	CASSETDLSANEKLFF
many	TRBD1	TRBV12-3/TRBV12-4	TRBJ1-5	TGTGCCAGCAGGACGAACCAGGGACAGCAATATAGCAATCAGCCCCAGCATTTT	CASRTNQGQQYSNQPQHF
-	-	TRBV6-8	TRBJ2-7	TGTGCCATCGCCCCGACCTGGGGTTACGAGCAGTACTTC	CAIAPTWGYEQYF
-	-	TRBV5-4	TRBJ1-2	TGTGCCAGCAGCCGTCGGGGGGCCGAAATGGGCCACACCTTC	CASSRRGAEMGHTF
many	TRBD1	TRBV20-1	TRBJ1-2	TGCAGTGCTAGACGTGCGACTACAGGGGGATATGGCTACACCTTC	CSARRATTGGYGYTF
-	-	TRBV5-1	TRBJ2-7	TGCGCCAGCAGCCTAAAAGAACAGGGTAATGATCTCGAGCAGTACTTC	CASSLKEQGNDLEQYF
-	-	TRBV3-1	TRBJ2-4	TGTGCCAGCAGCCAAGGAGGGCTAGCCAAAAACATTCAGTACTTC	CASSQGGLAKNIQYF
few	-	TRBV5-1	TRBJ2-3	TGCGCCAGCAGCTTGCTTCAAGGTCGACGACGGAGGGCCCCAGATACGCAGTATTTT	CASSLLQGRRRRAPDTQYF
many	-	TRBV4-1	TRBJ2-3	TGCGCCAGCAGCCAAGATGGGGGGGCTGGGGCAGATACGCAGTATTTT	CASSQDGGAGADTQYF
-	TRBD2	TRBV20-1	TRBJ2-3	TGCAGTGCCCCCTGGGGGGGTTCAGATACGCAGTATTTT	CSAPWGGSDTQYF
few	-	TRBV6-1	TRBJ1-1	TGTGCCAGCAGGGAATTCGGAATTGAAGCTTTCTTT	CASREFGIEAFF
many	TRBD1	TRBV4-2	TRBJ2-5	TGTGCCAGCAGCCGCGGACAGGGTGAGACCCAGTACTTC	CASSRGQGETQYF
medium-sized	TRBD1	TRBV6-1	TRBJ2-5	TGTGCCAGCAGTGAGGACAGGGTCCAAGAGACCCAGTACTTC	CASSEDRVQETQYF
-	TRBD2	TRBV19	TRBJ2-1	TGTGCCAGTAGTAGGGGACTAGCTAGGGGCCGCAATGAGCAGTTCTTC	CASSRGLARGRNEQFF
few	TRBD2	TRBV7-2	TRBJ2-5	TGTGCCAGCAGCCCTCATAGCGGGGGCCAAGAGACCCAGTACTTC	CASSPHSGGQETQYF
many	-	TRBV6-2/TRBV6-3	TRBJ1-4	TGTGCCAGCAGAACCCAGGACGCAGAAAAACTGTTTTTT	CASRTQDAEKLFF
-	-	TRBV20-1	TRBJ2-6	TGCAGTGCTGCCGTGTCTGGGGCCAACGTCCTGACTTTC	CSAAVSGANVLTF
many	TRBD2	TRBV4-1	TRBJ2-7	TGCGCCAGCAGCCAAGAAGCCAGCGGGAGGTATGAGCAGTACTTC	CASSQEASGRYEQYF
-	-	TRBV20-1	TRBJ2-7	TGCAGTGCTAGTTATCGGCCCAACTACGAGCAGTACTTC	CSASYRPNYEQYF
few	-	TRBV28	TRBJ1-5	TGTGCCAGCACCAACCGGGTCAGGCAGCCCCAGCATTTT	CASTNRVRQPQHF
once	TRBD1	TRBV4-1	TRBJ2-7	TGCGCCAGCAGCCAAGCTAAGGACAGGGGGGACGAGCAGTACTTC	CASSQAKDRGDEQYF
-	-	TRBV28	TRBJ2-7	TGTGCCATCCCAGAGGACGGCAGCGACGTGAACAAGCAGTACTTC	CAIPEDGSDVNKQYF